This is a list of T cell receptor beta chains from one sample in a study of cytomegalovirus exposure and HLA in healthy donors. Method: immunoSEQ multiplex PCR; TCRdb's copy keeps in-frame clones and lacks some. The sample lists 100,000 to 120,000 clones; more than 60% were seen once. The specimen was PBMCs. The receptors come from a man aged 25-40 years in good health and CMV-seropositive. Each CDR3 is given without its conserved first and last residue. Clone size, where shown, is once, few, many, or a class for clones that have expanded.

v_gene: TRBV4-1
abundance: -
j_gene: TRBJ1-1
CDR3aa: ASSIDTNTEAF

v_gene: TRBV7-2
abundance: once
j_gene: TRBJ2-2
CDR3aa: ASNLGGESTGELF

v_gene: TRBV30
abundance: -
j_gene: TRBJ2-5
CDR3aa: ARSVGLAGVETQY

v_gene: TRBV6-1
abundance: -
j_gene: TRBJ1-1
CDR3aa: AGQQGLNTEAF

v_gene: TRBV12-5
abundance: few
j_gene: TRBJ2-3
CDR3aa: ASPLGGADTQY

v_gene: TRBV5-6
abundance: few
j_gene: TRBJ1-1
CDR3aa: ASSNFDRDSEAF

v_gene: TRBV7-9
abundance: -
j_gene: TRBJ2-1
CDR3aa: ASSSTGSDEQF

v_gene: TRBV5-1
abundance: -
j_gene: TRBJ2-6
CDR3aa: ASSLQGASFSGANVLT

v_gene: TRBV4-1
abundance: -
j_gene: TRBJ1-1
CDR3aa: ASSTGTEYTEAF

v_gene: TRBV7-2
abundance: -
j_gene: TRBJ2-2
CDR3aa: ASKRAYRVTGELF

v_gene: TRBV5-1
abundance: -
j_gene: TRBJ2-7
CDR3aa: ASSWDGGSSYEQY

v_gene: TRBV2
abundance: -
j_gene: TRBJ1-3
CDR3aa: ASSEKSGGGGNTIY

v_gene: TRBV7-2
abundance: -
j_gene: TRBJ2-3
CDR3aa: ASSKGLAAGTDTQY

v_gene: TRBV6-1
abundance: -
j_gene: TRBJ1-5
CDR3aa: ASSNREGQPQH

v_gene: TRBV19
abundance: few
j_gene: TRBJ2-4
CDR3aa: ASSPIRGTGGENIQY

v_gene: TRBV5-6
abundance: -
j_gene: TRBJ2-7
CDR3aa: ASSATIDRDGGEQY

v_gene: TRBV5-4
abundance: once
j_gene: TRBJ2-2
CDR3aa: ASSLGGGARVGELF

v_gene: TRBV10-2
abundance: -
j_gene: TRBJ2-3
CDR3aa: ASRGTAGGRTDTQY

v_gene: TRBV19
abundance: -
j_gene: TRBJ2-5
CDR3aa: ASRDPGQGVSETQY

v_gene: TRBV2
abundance: few
j_gene: TRBJ1-1
CDR3aa: ASSVTVGGEAF

v_gene: TRBV27
abundance: -
j_gene: TRBJ2-7
CDR3aa: ASRLQGAYEQY

v_gene: TRBV30
abundance: -
j_gene: TRBJ1-3
CDR3aa: AWRAPGGRLSGNTIY

v_gene: TRBV18
abundance: -
j_gene: TRBJ1-2
CDR3aa: ASSLQGIKDYGYT

v_gene: TRBV12-5
abundance: -
j_gene: TRBJ2-5
CDR3aa: ASGSGQDQETQY

v_gene: TRBV9
abundance: -
j_gene: TRBJ1-6
CDR3aa: ASSVDRHSSYNSPLH

v_gene: TRBV7-8
abundance: -
j_gene: TRBJ2-3
CDR3aa: ASSLPSGGAGTDTQY

v_gene: TRBV7-9
abundance: -
j_gene: TRBJ1-4
CDR3aa: SSSPDRGFNEKLF

v_gene: TRBV7-9
abundance: -
j_gene: TRBJ2-2
CDR3aa: ASSLGANTGELF